This entry lists 9 T cell receptor beta chains sequenced from one sample in a study of response to subunit inactivated influenza vaccine. Each CDR3 protein gets one entry after TCRdb re-called the RT-PCR reads with MiXCR. The sample has under 850,000 distinct CDR3 sequences, about 18% seen once. The sample in question was PBMCs from blood, obtained 5 to 6 days after vaccination. The receptors were sampled from a man aged 50 to 59 who received an inactivated influenza vaccine.

This clonotype was seen only a few times. The chain is built from TRBV28 and TRBJ2-7; no firm D call. V lost 3 bases to trimming and J lost 2 bases, with 14 bases between them. Germline values: CDR1 MDHEN, CDR2 SYDVKM. This CDR3 has 15 amino acids. In DNA, the CDR3 is TGTGCCAGCAGTTTGTCGTTGACATCGACCTACGAGCAGTACTTC. Translating gives CASSLSLTSTYEQYF.

This clonotype was detected only a few times. The chain uses TRBV4-1 and TRBJ2-7; D is possibly TRBD2 (6 bases). Trimming took off 3 bases at V and 3 bases at J, with 9 bases between the two ends. The CDR3 is made up of 13 amino acids. In germline, CDR1 is MGHRA, CDR2 YSYEKL. The CDR3 nucleotides are TGCGCCAGCAGCCATGGACTACTCTACGAGCAGTACTTC. Translation gives CASSHGLLYEQYF.

On this clonotype itself: Its ends do not fully match the called genes, so a read error is possible. This chain joins TRBV12-3 or TRBV12-4 and TRBJ2-7; D is perhaps TRBD1 (5 bases). This CDR3 comprises 13 residues. The CDR3 is CARSFGRAYEQYF. CDR3 in DNA: TGTGCCAGAAGTTTTGGCAGGGCCTACGAGCAGTACTTC.

The chain has TRBV27 and TRBJ2-7; the D gene is possibly TRBD1 (5 bases). In germline, CDR1 is MNHEY, CDR2 SMNVEV (reference sequence). The V gene lost 2 bases and the J gene lost 2 bases, with 13 bases spanning the gap. The CDR3 is 15 amino acids. CDR3 sequence (DNA): TGTGCCAGCAGTTTAACTTCAGACAGACCCTACGAGCAGTACTTC. This encodes CASSLTSDRPYEQYF.

This clonotype was observed a few times. The chain uses TRBV5-1 and TRBJ2-5; D gene ambiguous. The CDR3 sequence is 13 residues long. V was clipped by 5 bases and J by 4 bases, with 12 bases between them. From germline, CDR1 is SGHRS and CDR2 YFSETQ. The CDR3, as DNA: TGCGCCAGCAGACAGACCCTGGGAGAGACCCAGTACTTC. This gives the protein CASRQTLGETQYF. The full variable domain, with the rest looked up from reference TRBV5-1 and TRBJ2-5, is KAGVTQTPRYLIKTRGQQVTLSCSPISGHRSVSWYQQTPGQGLQFLFEYFSETQRNKGNFPGRFSGRQFSNSRSEMNVSTLELGDSALYLCASRQTLGETQYFGPGTRLLVL.

V gene TRBV6-8 combines with J gene TRBJ1-1, with D unclear. CDR3 length: 9 residues. V lost 4 bases, J lost 11 bases, and 5 bases lay in between. Germline CDR1 is MNHGY and CDR2 is SAAAGT. Here the CDR3 reads CASSSRAFF. CDR3 DNA: TGTGCCAGCAGTTCTCGGGCTTTCTTT.

The V and J genes are TRBV12-3 or TRBV12-4 and TRBJ2-5; TRBD1 or TRBD2 may be the D gene (5 bases each). This CDR3 has 16 residues. V lost 6 bases, J lost 4 bases, and 21 bases lay in between. CDR3: CASSRTRRGRAETQYF. The CDR3 nucleotides read TGTGCCAGCAGCAGAACGAGACGGGGCAGGGCAGAGACCCAGTACTTC.

This sequence joins TRBV4-3 and TRBJ2-1, with TRBD1 identical over 8 bases. The V gene end was trimmed by 2 bases and the J gene end by 7 bases; junction bases not matched to a gene: 16. This CDR3 is 18 amino acids long. Germline V gives CDR1 LGHNA, CDR2 YSLEER. CDR3 sequence: CASSQHALRTGRRNEQFF. In nucleotides, the CDR3 is TGCGCCAGCAGCCAACACGCCCTTCGGACAGGGAGGAGAAATGAGCAGTTCTTC.

This chain joins TRBV20-1 and TRBJ1-5; D is undetermined. The CDR3 covers 14 residues. The germline V and J ends were trimmed by 0 bases and 9 bases, with 15 bases remaining between them. CDR1 DFQATT and CDR2 SNEGSKA come from the germline V gene (reference sequence). CDR3: CSARDHGVAGPQHF. The CDR3 DNA reads as TGCAGTGCTAGAGATCACGGGGTCGCTGGGCCCCAGCATTTT.